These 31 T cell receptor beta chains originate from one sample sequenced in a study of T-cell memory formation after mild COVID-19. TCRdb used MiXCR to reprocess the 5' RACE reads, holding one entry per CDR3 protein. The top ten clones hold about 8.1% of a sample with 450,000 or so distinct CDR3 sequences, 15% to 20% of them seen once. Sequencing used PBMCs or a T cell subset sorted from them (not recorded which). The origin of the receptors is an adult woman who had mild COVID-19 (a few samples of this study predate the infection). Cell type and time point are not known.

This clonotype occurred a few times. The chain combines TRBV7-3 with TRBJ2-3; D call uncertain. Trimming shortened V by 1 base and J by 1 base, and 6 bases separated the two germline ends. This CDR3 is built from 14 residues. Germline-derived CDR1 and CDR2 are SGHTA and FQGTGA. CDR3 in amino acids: CASSLNWRTDTQYF. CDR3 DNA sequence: TGTGCCAGCAGCTTAAATTGGCGCACAGATACGCAGTATTTT.

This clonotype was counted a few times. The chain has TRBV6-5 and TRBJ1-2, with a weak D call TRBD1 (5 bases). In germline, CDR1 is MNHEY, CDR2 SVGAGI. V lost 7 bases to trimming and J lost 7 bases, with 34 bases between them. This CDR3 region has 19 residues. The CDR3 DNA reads TGTGCCAGCACCAGACTCCCGAGGACACCCTTCGCCTGGGATGCTGGCTACACCTTC. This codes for CASTRLPRTPFAWDAGYTF.

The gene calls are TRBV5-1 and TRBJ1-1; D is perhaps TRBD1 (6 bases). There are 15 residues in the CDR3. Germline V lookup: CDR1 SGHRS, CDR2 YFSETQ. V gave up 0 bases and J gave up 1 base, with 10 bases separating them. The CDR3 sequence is CASSLGGARNTEAFF. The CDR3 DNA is TGCGCCAGCAGCTTGGGGGGGGCAAGGAACACTGAAGCTTTCTTT.

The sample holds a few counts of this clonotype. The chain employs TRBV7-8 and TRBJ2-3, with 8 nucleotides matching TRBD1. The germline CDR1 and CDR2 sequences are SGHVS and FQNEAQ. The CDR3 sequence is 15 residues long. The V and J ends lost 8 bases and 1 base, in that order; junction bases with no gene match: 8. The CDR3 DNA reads TGTGCCAGCGACTCCAGGGGGCTCGGCACAGATACGCAGTATTTT. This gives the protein CASDSRGLGTDTQYF.

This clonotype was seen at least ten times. CDR3 loop: CASSRTGTSTDTQYF. DNA of the CDR3: TGCGCCAGCAGCCGAACCGGGACGAGCACAGATACGCAGTATTTT. The genes are TRBV5-1 and TRBJ2-3; D could derive from TRBD1 or TRBD2 (5 bases each). The CDR3 spans 15 residues. Trimming removed 4 bases at V and 0 bases at J, with 12 bases between. CDR1 and CDR2 from the germline V gene are SGHRS and YFSETQ.

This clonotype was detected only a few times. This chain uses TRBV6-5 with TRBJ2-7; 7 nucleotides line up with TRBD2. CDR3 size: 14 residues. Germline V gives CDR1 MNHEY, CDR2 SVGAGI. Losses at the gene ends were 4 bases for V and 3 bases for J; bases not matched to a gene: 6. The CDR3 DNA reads TGTGCCAGCAGTTCCCCAGGGAGGGGCTACGAGCAGTACTTC. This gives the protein CASSSPGRGYEQYF.

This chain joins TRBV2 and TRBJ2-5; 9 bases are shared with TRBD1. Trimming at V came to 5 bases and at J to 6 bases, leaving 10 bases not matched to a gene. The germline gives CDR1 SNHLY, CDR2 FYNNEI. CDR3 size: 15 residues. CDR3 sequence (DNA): TGTGCCAGCAGTTCCGACAGGGGGTATTCTAAGACCCAGTACTTC. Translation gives CASSSDRGYSKTQYF. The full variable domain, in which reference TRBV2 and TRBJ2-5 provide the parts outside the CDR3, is EPEVTQTPSHQVTQMGQEVILRCVPISNHLYFYWYRQILGQKVEFLVSFYNNEISEKSEIFDDQFSVERPDGSNFTLKIRSTKLEDSAMYFCASSSDRGYSKTQYFGPGTRLLVL.

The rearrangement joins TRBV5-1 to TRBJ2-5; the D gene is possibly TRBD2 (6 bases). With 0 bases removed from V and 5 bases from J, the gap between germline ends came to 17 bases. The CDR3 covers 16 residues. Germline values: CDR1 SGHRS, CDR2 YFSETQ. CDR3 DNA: TGCGCCAGCAGCTTGGTCGGTGCGGGGCGTAAGGAGACCCAGTACTTC. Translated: CASSLVGAGRKETQYF.

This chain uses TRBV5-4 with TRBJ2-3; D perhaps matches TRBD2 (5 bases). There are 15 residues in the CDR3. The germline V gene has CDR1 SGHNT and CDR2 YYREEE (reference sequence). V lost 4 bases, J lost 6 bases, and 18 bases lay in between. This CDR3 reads CASSPDLASFDTQYF. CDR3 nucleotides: TGTGCCAGCAGCCCGGACTTAGCCTCTTTTGATACGCAGTATTTT. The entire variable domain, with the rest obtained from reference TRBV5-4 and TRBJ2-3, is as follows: ETGVTQSPTHLIKTRGQQVTLRCSSQSGHNTVSWYQQALGQGPQFIFQYYREEENGRGNFPPRFSGLQFPNYSSELNVNALELDDSALYLCASSPDLASFDTQYFGPGTRLTVL.

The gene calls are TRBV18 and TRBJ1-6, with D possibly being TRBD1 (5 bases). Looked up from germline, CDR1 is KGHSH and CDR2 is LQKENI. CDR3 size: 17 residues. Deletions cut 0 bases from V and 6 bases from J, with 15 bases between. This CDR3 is CASSPPAGWEVNSPLHF. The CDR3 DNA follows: TGTGCCAGCTCACCACCGGCAGGGTGGGAGGTTAATTCACCCCTCCACTTT.

CDR3 loop: CASSLEAGWVTEAFF. CDR3 sequence (DNA): TGCGCCAGCAGCTTGGAGGCAGGGTGGGTCACTGAAGCTTTCTTT. V and J are TRBV5-1 and TRBJ1-1, with D possibly being TRBD1 (5 bases). The germline V and J ends were trimmed by 0 bases and 4 bases, with 13 bases remaining between them. CDR3 length: 15 residues. Germline V lookup: CDR1 SGHRS, CDR2 YFSETQ.

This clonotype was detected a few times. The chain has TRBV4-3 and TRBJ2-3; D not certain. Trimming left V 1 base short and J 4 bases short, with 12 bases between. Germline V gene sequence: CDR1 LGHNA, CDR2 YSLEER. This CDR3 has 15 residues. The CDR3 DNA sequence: TGCGCCAGCAGCCAAGGTTTGTCCCGACCAGATACGCAGTATTTT. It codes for CASSQGLSRPDTQYF.

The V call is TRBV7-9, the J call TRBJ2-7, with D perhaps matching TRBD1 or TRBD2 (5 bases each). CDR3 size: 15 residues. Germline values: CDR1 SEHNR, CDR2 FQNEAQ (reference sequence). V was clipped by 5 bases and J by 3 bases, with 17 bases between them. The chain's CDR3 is CASSKGQGTDYEQYF. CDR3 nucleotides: TGTGCCAGCAGCAAAGGGCAAGGGACCGACTACGAGCAGTACTTC.

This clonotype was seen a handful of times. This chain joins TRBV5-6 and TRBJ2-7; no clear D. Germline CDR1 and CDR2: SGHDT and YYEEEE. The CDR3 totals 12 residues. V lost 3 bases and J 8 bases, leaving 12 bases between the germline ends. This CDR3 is CASSSRFPKQYF. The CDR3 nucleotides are TGTGCCAGCAGCTCCCGGTTCCCCAAGCAGTACTTC.

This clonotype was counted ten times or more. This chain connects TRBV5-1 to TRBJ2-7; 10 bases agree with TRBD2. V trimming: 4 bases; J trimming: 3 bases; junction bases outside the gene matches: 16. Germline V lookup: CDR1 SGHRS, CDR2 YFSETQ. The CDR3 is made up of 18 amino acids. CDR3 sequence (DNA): TGCGCCAGCAGCCTTGCTAGCGGGAGAATTCCCGTTATCTACGAGCAGTACTTC. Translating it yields CASSLASGRIPVIYEQYF.

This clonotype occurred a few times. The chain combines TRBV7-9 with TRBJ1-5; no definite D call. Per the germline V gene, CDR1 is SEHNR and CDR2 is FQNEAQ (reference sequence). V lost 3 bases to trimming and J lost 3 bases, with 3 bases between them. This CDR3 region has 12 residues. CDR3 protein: CASSLANQPQHF. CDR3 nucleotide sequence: TGTGCCAGCAGCTTGGCCAATCAGCCCCAGCATTTT.

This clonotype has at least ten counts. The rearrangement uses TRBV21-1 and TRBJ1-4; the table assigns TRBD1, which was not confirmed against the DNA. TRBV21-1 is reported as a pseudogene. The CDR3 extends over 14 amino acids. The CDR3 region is CASSRTGTNEKLFF. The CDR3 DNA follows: TGTGCCAGCTCCCGGACAGGTACCAATGAAAAACTGTTTTTT.

DNA for the CDR3: TGTGCCAGCAGCTTAAAGGGGGGACGTAATGAAAAACTGTTTTTT. This codes for CASSLKGGRNEKLFF. The rearrangement joins TRBV7-3 to TRBJ1-4; tentatively, D is TRBD1 (6 bases). Trimming removed 1 base from V and 4 bases from J, with 10 bases in between. CDR1 is SGHTA, CDR2 FQGTGA, per germline. This CDR3 contains 15 residues.

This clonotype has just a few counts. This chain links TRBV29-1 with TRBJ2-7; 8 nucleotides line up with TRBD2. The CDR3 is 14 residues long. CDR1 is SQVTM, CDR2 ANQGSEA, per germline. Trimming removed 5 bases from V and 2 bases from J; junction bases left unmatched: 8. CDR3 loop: CSVPTSGNPYEQYF. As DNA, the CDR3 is TGCAGCGTTCCCACTAGCGGAAACCCCTACGAGCAGTACTTC.

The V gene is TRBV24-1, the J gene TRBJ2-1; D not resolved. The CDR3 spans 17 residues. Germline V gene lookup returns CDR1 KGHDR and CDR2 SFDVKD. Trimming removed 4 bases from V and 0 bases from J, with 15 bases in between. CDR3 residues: CATSDVDAPSSYNEQFF. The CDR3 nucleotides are TGTGCCACCAGTGACGTAGACGCGCCAAGCTCCTACAATGAGCAGTTCTTC.

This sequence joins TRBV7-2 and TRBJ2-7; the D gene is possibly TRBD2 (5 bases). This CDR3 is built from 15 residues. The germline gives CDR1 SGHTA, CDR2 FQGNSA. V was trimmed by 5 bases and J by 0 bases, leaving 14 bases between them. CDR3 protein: CASSLQGLNSYEQYF. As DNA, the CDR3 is TGTGCCAGCAGCCTCCAAGGACTCAACTCCTACGAGCAGTACTTC.

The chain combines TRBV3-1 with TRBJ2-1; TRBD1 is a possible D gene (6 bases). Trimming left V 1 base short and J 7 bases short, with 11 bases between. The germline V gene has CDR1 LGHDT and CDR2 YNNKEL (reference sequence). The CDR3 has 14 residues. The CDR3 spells CASSQVGRGNEQFF. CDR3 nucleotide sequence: TGTGCCAGCAGCCAAGTGGGTAGGGGGAATGAGCAGTTCTTC.

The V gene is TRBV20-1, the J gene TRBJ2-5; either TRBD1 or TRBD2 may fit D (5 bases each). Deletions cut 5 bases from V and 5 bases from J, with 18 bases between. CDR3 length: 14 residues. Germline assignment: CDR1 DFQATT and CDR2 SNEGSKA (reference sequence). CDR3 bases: TGCAGTGCTCGCCGGGGAGTAGGGGTTGAGACCCAGTACTTC. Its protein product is CSARRGVGVETQYF.

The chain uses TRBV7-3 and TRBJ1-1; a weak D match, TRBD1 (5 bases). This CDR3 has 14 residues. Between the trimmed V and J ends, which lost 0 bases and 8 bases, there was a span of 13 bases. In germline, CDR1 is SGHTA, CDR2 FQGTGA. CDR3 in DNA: TGTGCCAGCAGCTTAACAACGCGAGAGGGGGAAGCTTTCTTT. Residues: CASSLTTREGEAFF. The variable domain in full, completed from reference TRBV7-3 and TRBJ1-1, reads GAGVSQTPSNKVTEKGKYVELRCDPISGHTALYWYRQSLGQGPEFLIYFQGTGAADDSGLPNDRFFAVRPEGSVSTLKIQRTERGDSAVYLCASSLTTREGEAFFGQGTRLTVV.

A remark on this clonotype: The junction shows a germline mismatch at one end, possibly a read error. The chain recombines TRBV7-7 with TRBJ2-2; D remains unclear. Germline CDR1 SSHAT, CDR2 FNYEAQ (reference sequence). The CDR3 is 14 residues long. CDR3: CASSLSMNTGELFF. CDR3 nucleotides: TGTGCTAGCAGTTTGAGTATGAACACCGGGGAGCTGTTTTTT.

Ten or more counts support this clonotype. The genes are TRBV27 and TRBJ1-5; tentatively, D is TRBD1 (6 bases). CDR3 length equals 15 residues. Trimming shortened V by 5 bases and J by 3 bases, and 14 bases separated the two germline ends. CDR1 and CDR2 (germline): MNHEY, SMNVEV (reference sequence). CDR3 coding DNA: TGTGCCAGCAGTCCCGGGGGGGCATACAATCAGCCCCAGCATTTT. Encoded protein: CASSPGGAYNQPQHF.

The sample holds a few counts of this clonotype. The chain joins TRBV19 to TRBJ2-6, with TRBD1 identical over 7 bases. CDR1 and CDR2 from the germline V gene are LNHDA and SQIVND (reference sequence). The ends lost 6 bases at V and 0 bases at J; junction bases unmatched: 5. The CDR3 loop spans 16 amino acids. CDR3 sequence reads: CASRTGFGSGANVLTF. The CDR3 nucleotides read TGTGCCAGTAGGACAGGGTTCGGCTCTGGGGCCAACGTCCTGACTTTC.

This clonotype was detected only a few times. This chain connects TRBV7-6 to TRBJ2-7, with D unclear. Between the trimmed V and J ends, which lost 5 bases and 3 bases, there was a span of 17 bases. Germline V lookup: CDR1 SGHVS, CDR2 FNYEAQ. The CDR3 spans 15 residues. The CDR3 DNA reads TGTGCCAGCAGCCTTAGCCCCGGACGGTTCTACGAGCAGTACTTC. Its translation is CASSLSPGRFYEQYF.

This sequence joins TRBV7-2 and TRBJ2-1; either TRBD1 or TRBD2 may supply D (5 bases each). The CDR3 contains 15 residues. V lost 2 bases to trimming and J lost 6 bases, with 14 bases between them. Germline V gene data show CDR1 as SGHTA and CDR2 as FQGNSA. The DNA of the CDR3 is TGTGCCAGCAGCTTACCGGGGCTAGGGGCCAATGAGCAGTTCTTC. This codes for CASSLPGLGANEQFF.

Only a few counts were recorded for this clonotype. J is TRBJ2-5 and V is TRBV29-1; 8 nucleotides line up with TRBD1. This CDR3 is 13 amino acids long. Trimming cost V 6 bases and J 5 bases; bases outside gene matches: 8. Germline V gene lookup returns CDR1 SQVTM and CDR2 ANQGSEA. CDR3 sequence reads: CSVRDRRSETQYF. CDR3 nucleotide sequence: TGCAGCGTCCGGGACAGGAGGTCGGAGACCCAGTACTTC.

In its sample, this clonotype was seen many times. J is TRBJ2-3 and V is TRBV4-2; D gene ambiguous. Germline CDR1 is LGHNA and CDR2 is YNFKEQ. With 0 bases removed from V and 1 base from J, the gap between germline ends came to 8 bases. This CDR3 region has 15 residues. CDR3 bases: TGTGCCAGCAGCCAAGATTCCCCCCGCACAGATACGCAGTATTTT. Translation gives CASSQDSPRTDTQYF.